What follows is one T cell receptor (beta chain) and its context. What it binds is not known. Trimming cost V 5 bases and J 4 bases; bases outside gene matches: 12. Germline V gene sequence: CDR1 DFQATT, CDR2 SNEGSKA (reference sequence). The CDR3 loop spans 16 amino acids. The sample originates from a study of T cells in Graves' hyperthyroidism and ophthalmopathy. Study-level results: Most thyroid clonotypes expanded above 0.001 appeared in blood too. Ophthalmopathy and stable hyperthyroidism were told apart by a 13 V-J model.

Any symptoms of ophthalmopathy came after the first hyperthyroidism diagnosis, from which the blood sample dates. The TCR beta CDR3 regions underwent amplification using RNA transcripts as the source. The HTBI primer set drove a first-round RT-PCR of the TCR CDR3. Each CDR3 protein gets one entry after TCRdb re-called the multiplex PCR reads with MiXCR. The sample shows roughly 580,000 distinct CDR3 sequences, around 14% of them seen only once. The specimen was blood. V usage is TRBV20-1 and J usage is TRBJ2-2; 8 nucleotides agree with TRBD2. The receptor's source is a woman younger than 45 with Graves' hyperthyroidism that later progressed to Graves' ophthalmopathy. As DNA, the CDR3 is TGCAGTGCTCCCACTCCGGGAGGGTGGGCCACCGGGGAGCTGTTTTTT. Its protein is CSAPTPGGWATGELFF.